One sample yielded the 6 T cell receptor beta chains listed below, sequenced in a study of CD8 T cells in Susac syndrome. Random-hexamer reverse transcription was applied to roughly 0.5 to 1 ug RNA. TCRdb called the immunoSEQ multiplex PCR reads again in MiXCR, with one record for every CDR3 protein. The sample contains more than 100,000 distinct CDR3 sequences, about 95% of which appear only once. Sequencing was carried out using CD4+ T cells from PBMCs. The receptor source for this set is a human donor in good health.

The chain couples TRBV18 to TRBJ1-2; weak D call: TRBD1 (6 bases). Trimming cost V 3 bases and J 5 bases, with 13 bases left between them. Germline lookup yields CDR1 KGHSH and CDR2 LQKENI. The CDR3 contains 14 residues. The DNA of the CDR3 is TGTGCCAGCTCACCGTTGGACAGTCCGTATGGCTACACCTTC. This sequence encodes CASSPLDSPYGYTF.

This clonotype was seen a single time. The gene calls are TRBV6-5 and TRBJ2-3; 8 bases map to TRBD2. Looked up from germline, CDR1 is MNHEY and CDR2 is SVGAGI. There are 15 residues in the CDR3. Losses at the gene ends were 5 bases for V and 6 bases for J; bases not matched to a gene: 10. The CDR3 nucleotides read TGTGCCAGCAGTCGCGGGAGGTCCGGTGAGGATACGCAGTATTTT. Protein sequence: CASSRGRSGEDTQYF.

This clonotype has only one observation. The V and J genes are TRBV3-1 and TRBJ2-3, with D possibly matching TRBD2 (5 bases). Germline V gene sequence: CDR1 LGHDT, CDR2 YNNKEL (reference sequence). Trimming left V 4 bases short and J 0 bases short, with 11 bases between. The CDR3 spans 15 residues. CDR3 region: CASSPLGSSTDTQYF. The CDR3 bases are TGTGCCAGCAGCCCGTTGGGGAGCAGCACAGATACGCAGTATTTT.

The rearrangement uses TRBV5-1 and TRBJ2-7; no clear D. Germline V gives CDR1 SGHRS, CDR2 YFSETQ. The germline V and J ends were trimmed by 0 bases and 1 base, with 17 bases remaining between them. This CDR3 is built from 17 residues. CDR3 bases: TGCGCCAGCAGCTTGGCCTTTTTGCCAGGTCGTTCCTACGAGCAGTACTTC. It codes for CASSLAFLPGRSYEQYF.

This chain joins TRBV19 and TRBJ2-1, with D possibly matching TRBD2 (5 bases). Per germline, CDR1 LNHDA and CDR2 SQIVND (reference sequence). V was trimmed by 3 bases and J by 4 bases, leaving 13 bases between them. This CDR3 has 15 residues. CDR3 residues: CASSMDSGTYNEQFF. DNA for the CDR3: TGTGCCAGTAGTATGGACTCGGGAACATACAATGAGCAGTTCTTC.

This clonotype appeared once. The rearrangement uses TRBV5-1 and TRBJ2-5, with 9 bases lining up with TRBD2. The J segment lost 1 base and the V segment lost 0 bases, leaving 4 bases of the junction unmatched. CDR3 length equals 16 residues. CDR1 SGHRS and CDR2 YFSETQ come from the germline V gene. The DNA of the CDR3 is TGCGCCAGCAGCTTGGTGGCGGGAGGGCCCCAAGAGACCCAGTACTTC. Translated: CASSLVAGGPQETQYF.